The TCR beta chain described here comes from a study of OX40 agonist ivuxolimab in advanced cancers. On the study more broadly: The dose-escalation group included hepatocellular carcinoma, melanoma, renal cell carcinoma and head and neck cancer.

Only in-frame clones appear in the TCRdb table, and some are missing; sequencing was by immunoSEQ multiplex PCR. This table has about 72,000 clones, 89% appearing once. The V gene's germline CDR1 is MNHEY and CDR2 SVGAGI. Trimming took off 5 bases at V and 3 bases at J, with 4 bases between the two ends. The CDR3 loop spans 11 amino acids. The V gene is TRBV6-5, the J gene TRBJ1-1; D gene ambiguous. This specimen consisted of CD4+ or CD8+ T cells sorted from blood, obtained in a trial of the OX40 agonist ivuxolimab. The origin of this receptor is an adult with an advanced solid tumor such as melanoma, head and neck, liver or kidney cancer. In DNA, the CDR3 is TGTGCCAGCAGTCGTTACACTGAAGCTTTCTTT. Translating gives CASSRYTEAFF.